Reported below is one T cell receptor (beta chain). This specimen belongs to a study of spatial heterogeneity in lung cancer. The CDR3 runs to 14 residues. V was pared by 4 bases and J by 6 bases, with 13 bases between. CDR1 and CDR2 (germline): SGHRS, YFSETQ. TCRdb processed the 5' RACE reads anew with MiXCR; each CDR3 protein has one entry. The top ten hold 20% to 25% of the sample, which has 85,000 to 100,000 distinct CDR3 sequences, approximately 19% seen once. Time point described: blood at routine non-recurrence follow-up after resection. This receptor was obtained from a male donor with early-stage non-small cell lung cancer. This chain links TRBV5-1 with TRBJ2-2, with a possible D match to TRBD2 (6 bases). The sequences come from PBMCs, collected at follow-up. This CDR3 reads CASSRMGGAGELFF. The CDR3 DNA reads as TGCGCCAGCAGCCGGATGGGAGGCGCCGGGGAGCTGTTTTTT.